Below, 32 T cell receptor beta chains from the same sample are listed, as sequenced in a study of T-cell reconstitution after alpha-beta-depleted transplantation in children. The authors prepared the TCRbeta library with unique molecular identifiers. TCRdb recomputed calls from the PCR reads with MiXCR, one row per CDR3 protein. The data show 500,000 to 650,000 distinct CDR3 sequences, roughly an eighth seen once. The input for sequencing was PBMCs, mostly from graft donor cells, taken 180 days after TCRalphabeta/CD19-depleted stem cell transplant. The receptors stem from a female patient between 2 and 15 years old who had a stem cell transplant for aplastic anemia, so the T cells may come from the graft donor.

This clonotype was observed a handful of times. The rearrangement joins TRBV10-3 to TRBJ2-5, with D possibly called TRBD1 or TRBD2 (5 bases each). Looked up from germline, CDR1 is ENHRY and CDR2 is SYGVKD. This CDR3 contains 20 residues. V lost 3 bases, J lost 5 bases, and 31 bases lay in between. CDR3 in amino acids: CAISDLRTRELAEWGETQYF. CDR3 DNA: TGTGCCATCAGTGATCTACGTACACGAGAATTAGCTGAGTGGGGGGAGACCCAGTACTTC.

The genes are TRBV18 and TRBJ2-7; TRBD1 matches at 8 bases. J gave up 0 bases and V 8 bases, and 18 bases lay outside the gene matches. Germline-derived CDR1 and CDR2 are KGHSH and LQKENI. The CDR3 spans 18 residues. For the CDR3, the DNA is TGTGCCAGCAATAAAAGGCTTTTAGGCGGGACAGGCTCCTACGAGCAGTACTTC. Translating gives CASNKRLLGGTGSYEQYF.

The rearrangement uses TRBV6-2 or TRBV6-3 and TRBJ2-5, with D uncertain. Deletions cut 3 bases from V and 5 bases from J, with 7 bases between. Germline values: CDR1 MNHEY, CDR2 SVGEGT. This CDR3 is built from 12 residues. The CDR3 here is CASSYGFETQYF. DNA for the CDR3: TGTGCCAGCAGTTATGGGTTCGAGACCCAGTACTTC.

Here the CDR3 DNA reads TGTGCCAGCCAACGGGGGGGCACAGATACGCAGTATTTT. It yields the protein CASQRGGTDTQYF. The rearrangement joins TRBV6-6 to TRBJ2-3; the match to TRBD2 covers 7 bases. Germline CDR1 MNHNY, CDR2 SVGAGI (reference sequence). The J segment lost 1 base and the V segment lost 8 bases, leaving 3 bases of the junction unmatched. The CDR3 is 13 residues long.

This rearrangement joins TRBV13 to TRBJ2-7; 9 bases map to TRBD2. Germline V gene sequence: CDR1 PRHDT, CDR2 FYEKMQ (reference sequence). J lost 0 bases, V lost 6 bases, and 3 bases had no gene match. The CDR3 consists of 14 residues. CDR3 amino acids: CASRTSGASYEQYV. CDR3 coding DNA: TGTGCCAGCAGGACTAGCGGAGCCTCCTACGAGCAGTACGTC.

This clonotype has ten or more counts. The chain combines TRBV20-1 with TRBJ1-3; D perhaps matches TRBD1 (5 bases). The CDR3 extends over 16 amino acids. Germline assignment: CDR1 DFQATT and CDR2 SNEGSKA (reference sequence). Trimming pared 3 bases from V and 3 bases from J, leaving 18 bases between. CDR3 residues: CSASVPAGQGGNTIYF. The CDR3 DNA reads TGCAGTGCTAGCGTACCGGCGGGGCAAGGTGGAAACACCATATATTTT.

This clonotype was picked up a small number of times. The chain uses TRBV27 and TRBJ1-1; 8 nucleotides match TRBD1. From germline, CDR1 is MNHEY and CDR2 SMNVEV (reference sequence). Trimming took 8 bases from V and 0 from J; bases not matched to a gene: 5. The CDR3 is made up of 14 amino acids. The CDR3: CASGSRGLNTEAFF. As DNA, the CDR3 is TGTGCCAGCGGATCCAGGGGGCTGAACACTGAAGCTTTCTTT.

In this sample, this clonotype turned up many times. The chain employs TRBV12-3 or TRBV12-4 and TRBJ2-1, with 7 bases aligning to TRBD1. The CDR3 loop spans 14 amino acids. V trimming: 11 bases; J trimming: 2 bases; junction bases outside the gene matches: 9. In nucleotides, the CDR3 is TGTGCCTGCCTCCGAGGACAGGCCTACAATGAGCAGTTCTTC. Its protein product is CACLRGQAYNEQFF.

The chain recombines TRBV12-3 or TRBV12-4 with TRBJ1-2; D remains unclear. The CDR3 length is 13 residues. V lost 5 bases and J lost 6, with 13 bases in between. CDR3 sequence (DNA): TGTGCCAGCAGTCCCCCCACGGTGGATGGCTACACCTTC. Translation gives CASSPPTVDGYTF.

In this sample, this clonotype turned up many times. J is TRBJ2-7 and V is TRBV20-1; TRBD1 is a possible D gene (5 bases). Looked up from germline, CDR1 is DFQATT and CDR2 is SNEGSKA (reference sequence). The length of the CDR3 is 13 residues. Trimming took off 3 bases at V and 3 bases at J, with 12 bases between the two ends. CDR3 in DNA: TGCAGTGCTAGTCGCAGGGAAGTCTACGAGCAGTACGTC. Residues: CSASRREVYEQYV.

This clonotype came up many times. The CDR3 nucleotides read TGTGCCAGCAGTTGGGGGGATACGCAGTATTTT. It yields the protein CASSWGDTQYF. The gene calls are TRBV7-8 and TRBJ2-3; either TRBD1 or TRBD2 may supply D (5 bases each). The V and J ends lost 6 bases and 6 bases respectively, with 7 bases between them. Germline V gene data show CDR1 as SGHVS and CDR2 as FQNEAQ. The CDR3 runs to 11 residues. Using reference TRBV7-8 and TRBJ2-3 for the parts outside the CDR3, the full variable domain is GAGVSQSPRYKVAKRGQDVALRCDPISGHVSLFWYQQALGQGPEFLTYFQNEAQLDKSGLPSDRFFAERPEGSVSTLKIQRTQQEDSAVYLCASSWGDTQYFGPGTRLTVL.

The chain uses TRBV7-2 and TRBJ2-1; tentatively, D is TRBD1 (5 bases). The CDR3 extends over 15 amino acids. Trimming took 6 bases from V and 2 from J, leaving 14 bases between them. Germline V gives CDR1 SGHTA, CDR2 FQGNSA. This CDR3 is CASSVAGPPYNEQFF. CDR3 sequence (DNA): TGTGCCAGCAGTGTAGCAGGGCCCCCCTACAATGAGCAGTTCTTC.

The chain has TRBV27 and TRBJ2-2; no definite D call. In germline, CDR1 is MNHEY, CDR2 SMNVEV (reference sequence). V was trimmed by 3 bases and J by 3 bases, leaving 5 bases between them. CDR3 size: 13 residues. The CDR3 nucleotides read TGTGCCAGCAGTTTTGTGGACACCGGGGAGCTGTTTTTT. It yields the protein CASSFVDTGELFF.

This clonotype was recorded many times. The chain joins TRBV7-2 to TRBJ2-5; TRBD2 matches 11 bases. J was trimmed by 2 bases and V by 11 bases; bases with no gene match: 7. Germline CDR1 and CDR2: SGHTA and FQGNSA. This CDR3 region has 14 residues. Here the CDR3 reads CAGNRLAGQETQYF. In DNA, the CDR3 is TGTGCCGGAAATCGACTAGCGGGACAAGAGACCCAGTACTTC.

This clonotype was observed a handful of times. This chain links TRBV20-1 with TRBJ2-3, with 14 bases that match TRBD2. Germline CDR1 reads DFQATT; CDR2 reads SNEGSKA (reference sequence). The CDR3 spans 17 residues. V was pared by 5 bases and J by 4 bases, with 11 bases of the junction left unmatched. The CDR3 is CSAEEGLAGDGPDTQYF. For the CDR3, the DNA is TGCAGTGCTGAAGAGGGACTAGCGGGAGATGGGCCAGATACGCAGTATTTT.

This clonotype showed up many times. V usage is TRBV20-1 and J usage is TRBJ1-6; D is undetermined. The ends were cut back, 6 bases at V and 0 bases at J, with 12 bases in the middle. Germline assignment: CDR1 DFQATT and CDR2 SNEGSKA (reference sequence). The CDR3 contains 15 residues. CDR3 residues: CSAQVLGSYNSPLHF. CDR3 in DNA: TGCAGTGCGCAGGTCCTAGGCTCCTATAATTCACCCCTCCACTTT.

This chain links TRBV19 with TRBJ1-3; a possible D gene is TRBD1 (5 bases). V gave up 3 bases and J gave up 9 bases, with 12 bases separating them. CDR3 length: 13 residues. Germline loops: CDR1 LNHDA, CDR2 SQIVND (reference sequence). The CDR3 here is CASSIASGITIYF. The CDR3 bases are TGTGCCAGTAGTATCGCGTCAGGGATCACCATATATTTT. Full variable domain (missing parts from reference TRBV19 and TRBJ1-3): DGGITQSPKYLFRKEGQNVTLSCEQNLNHDAMYWYRQDPGQGLRLIYYSQIVNDFQKGDIAEGYSVSREKKESFPLTVTSAQKNPTAFYLCASSIASGITIYFGEGSWLTVV.

This clonotype was counted ten times or more. CDR3 coding DNA: TGTGCCAGCAGCGTAGAGCCTTCGGGCGGGGAGCTGTTTTTT. Translated: CASSVEPSGGELFF. The chain joins TRBV9 to TRBJ2-2; D is unresolved. Germline CDR1 reads SGDLS; CDR2 reads YYNGEE. V shed 0 bases and J shed 7 bases, with 10 bases lying between them. The CDR3 covers 14 residues.

V and J are TRBV11-3 and TRBJ2-1; 12 bases map to TRBD2. This CDR3 spans 16 amino acids. Germline CDR1 SGHNT, CDR2 YENEEA. V gave up 0 bases and J gave up 8 bases; unmatched junction bases: 5. The CDR3 reads CASSLDGLAGFYEQFF. For the CDR3, the DNA is TGTGCCAGCAGCTTAGATGGACTAGCGGGGTTCTATGAGCAGTTCTTC. Full variable domain (rest looked up from reference TRBV11-3 and TRBJ2-1): EAGVVQSPRYKIIEKKQPVAFWCNPISGHNTLYWYLQNLGQGPELLIRYENEEAVDDSQLPKDRFSAERLKGVDSTLKIQPAELGDSAVYLCASSLDGLAGFYEQFFGPGTRLTVL.

There are a few counts of this clonotype. The chain couples TRBV3-1 to TRBJ2-5; either TRBD1 or TRBD2 may supply D (5 bases each). The germline CDR1 and CDR2 sequences are LGHDT and YNNKEL (reference sequence). The CDR3 has 18 amino acids. V lost 2 bases and J lost 3, with 22 bases in between. The CDR3 DNA is TGTGCCAGCAGCCAATTTCTGGGACGAACGAAAGAGGAAGAGACCCAGTACTTC. Protein sequence: CASSQFLGRTKEEETQYF.

The chain is built from TRBV6-1 and TRBJ2-7; 7 bases match TRBD1. V lost 1 base to trimming and J lost 5 bases; unmatched junction nucleotides: 17. Germline V gives CDR1 MNHNS, CDR2 SASEGT. This CDR3 comprises 18 residues. The CDR3 DNA sequence: TGTGCCAGCAGTGAAGAGGGGGCTCTCTGGGGGAGAAATAACGAGCAGTACGTC. Translating gives CASSEEGALWGRNNEQYV.

This chain connects TRBV12-3 or TRBV12-4 to TRBJ1-5; D gene unclear. The CDR3 contains 16 residues. V was trimmed by 4 bases and J by 0 bases, leaving 13 bases between them. CDR3 residues: CASSYVMPHSNQPQHF. The CDR3 DNA sequence: TGTGCCAGCAGTTATGTAATGCCCCATAGCAATCAGCCCCAGCATTTT.

The chain joins TRBV2 to TRBJ2-7, with D possibly matching TRBD1 (6 bases). Germline loops: CDR1 SNHLY, CDR2 FYNNEI. V was pared by 7 bases and J by 2 bases, with 24 bases between. CDR3 length equals 17 residues. The CDR3 protein is CASTPGTLLGFPYEQYF. CDR3 in DNA: TGTGCCAGCACCCCAGGGACACTGCTTGGCTTTCCCTACGAGCAGTACTTC.

The CDR3 bases are TGTGCCAGCAGAACAGCGGGGGGGCCCCTGAACAATGAGCAGTTCTTC. As protein: CASRTAGGPLNNEQFF. The rearrangement links TRBV2 to TRBJ2-1, with TRBD2 matching over 10 bases. Per germline, CDR1 SNHLY and CDR2 FYNNEI. CDR3 length equals 16 residues. The trim removed 6 bases at V and 5 bases at J, leaving 10 bases unmatched. Full variable domain (rest looked up from reference TRBV2 and TRBJ2-1): EPEVTQTPSHQVTQMGQEVILRCVPISNHLYFYWYRQILGQKVEFLVSFYNNEISEKSEIFDDQFSVERPDGSNFTLKIRSTKLEDSAMYFCASRTAGGPLNNEQFFGPGTRLTVL.

The chain recombines TRBV7-6 with TRBJ2-3; possible D gene TRBD1, 5 bases. The germline CDR1 and CDR2 sequences are SGHVS and FNYEAQ. The CDR3 is 15 residues long. The V end lost 2 bases, the J end lost 3 bases, and 12 bases lay between the germline ends. DNA for the CDR3: TGTGCCAGCAGCTTAAACAGGCATGAAACAGATACGCAGTATTTT. Encoded protein: CASSLNRHETDTQYF.

This clonotype was observed at least ten times. The chain recombines TRBV5-1 with TRBJ2-7; 7 nucleotides align to TRBD1. The CDR3 is 13 amino acids. Germline V gene sequence: CDR1 SGHRS, CDR2 YFSETQ. V lost 0 bases to trimming and J lost 5 bases; unmatched junction nucleotides: 2. CDR3 sequence reads: CASSLVQGHEQYV. For the CDR3, the DNA is TGCGCCAGCAGCTTGGTACAGGGGCACGAGCAGTACGTC.

This clonotype was counted only a few times. The genes are TRBV20-1 and TRBJ2-7; D gene unclear. The CDR3 contains 14 residues. With 6 bases removed from V and 3 bases from J, the gap between germline ends came to 18 bases. Germline CDR1 DFQATT, CDR2 SNEGSKA (reference sequence). The CDR3 spells CSADALLPNYEQYF. The CDR3 DNA follows: TGCAGTGCCGATGCGCTCCTACCGAACTACGAGCAGTACTTC.

This clonotype was seen a few times. The chain recombines TRBV5-1 with TRBJ2-2, with D hard to call. Trimming took 2 bases from V and 3 from J, leaving 5 bases between them. Germline assignment: CDR1 SGHRS and CDR2 YFSETQ. The CDR3 is made up of 13 amino acids. CDR3 sequence: CASSFLDTGELFF. The CDR3 DNA sequence: TGCGCCAGCAGCTTTCTGGACACCGGGGAGCTGTTTTTT.

This clonotype was counted between two and nine times. The chain combines TRBV11-1 with TRBJ2-1; 10 nucleotides line up with TRBD2. Germline V gene lookup returns CDR1 SGHAT and CDR2 FQDESV (reference sequence). CDR3 length: 19 residues. J lost 2 bases, V lost 5 bases, and 15 bases had no gene match. CDR3 DNA: TGTGCCAGCAGCCTCGGCGGTCTAGCGGGAGCCGGGCCCTACAATGAGCAGTTCTTC. Its translation is CASSLGGLAGAGPYNEQFF.

The V and J genes are TRBV18 and TRBJ1-5, with D unresolved. Germline V lookup: CDR1 KGHSH, CDR2 LQKENI. Trimming took off 2 bases at V and 6 bases at J, with 11 bases between the two ends. The CDR3 is 14 residues long. As DNA, the CDR3 is TGTGCCAGCTCACCAGCGCCAGATCGTCAGCCCCAGCATTTT. Its protein is CASSPAPDRQPQHF.

The chain joins TRBV29-1 to TRBJ2-5, with 15 bases matching TRBD2. Per the germline V gene, CDR1 is SQVTM and CDR2 is ANQGSEA. The CDR3 is made up of 17 amino acids. V lost 7 bases and J lost 2; bases outside the gene matches: 11. The CDR3: CSASRTSGRAPQETQYF. The CDR3 region has the DNA TGCAGCGCCTCCCGGACTAGCGGGAGGGCCCCTCAAGAGACCCAGTACTTC.

The genes are TRBV19 and TRBJ1-5, with 9 bases fitting TRBD1. With V trimmed by 4 bases and J by 1 base, 5 bases remained unmatched. The CDR3 spans 16 residues. Germline V gene data show CDR1 as LNHDA and CDR2 as SQIVND (reference sequence). DNA of the CDR3: TGTGCCAGTAGTACCAGGACAGGGGAGAGCAATCAGCCCCAGCATTTT. The encoded protein is CASSTRTGESNQPQHF.